This T cell receptor (beta chain) was obtained from a study of T-cell reconstitution after alpha-beta-depleted transplantation in children. Study-wide results and limits: For some patients, TCRbeta diversity was high at day 60 because of recipient T cells and thymic progenitors that survived.

The CDR3 covers 15 residues. CDR1 and CDR2 from the germline V gene are KGHSH and LQKENI. V dropped 3 bases and J dropped 4 bases, with 15 bases sitting between them. Unique molecular identifiers were used to barcode this TCRbeta library. TCRdb reanalysed the PCR reads using MiXCR and keeps one entry per CDR3 protein. The sample lists some 600,000 distinct CDR3 sequences; 13% were seen once. The sample holds a few counts of this clonotype. Its matching antigen is unknown. The receptor comes from a male patient between 10 and 17 years old who had a stem cell transplant for acute myeloid leukemia, so the T cells may come from the graft donor. Sequencing used PBMCs, mostly from graft donor cells, obtained 360 days after TCRalphabeta/CD19-depleted stem cell transplant. The chain carries TRBV18 and TRBJ2-5; D is perhaps TRBD1 (5 bases). The DNA for the CDR3 is TGTGCCAGCTCACCCCTCCAGGGCTCTGGAGAGACCCAGTACTTC. Translated: CASSPLQGSGETQYF. Filled out from reference TRBV18 and TRBJ2-5, the complete variable domain reads NAGVMQNPRHLVRRRGQEARLRCSPMKGHSHVYWYRQLPEEGLKFMVYLQKENIIDESGMPKERFSAEFPKEGPSILRIQQVVRGDSAAYFCASSPLQGSGETQYFGPGTRLLVL.